This TCR beta chain was captured by sequencing in a study of CD8+ T cells in alopecia areata. Treatment here: oral pan-JAK inhibitor, 5-10 mg twice daily. This clone occurred many times. Antigen: not known. Study-wide results and limits: Across lesional scalp, and particularly alopecia totalis/universalis, clonality surpassed that of normal scalp. Persistence in scalp and blood during tofacitinib was observed for many expanded lesional clones. Besides other cells, scalp samples also yield sequences of resident alphabeta T cells from normal skin. Scalp clonality decreased significantly with tofacitinib, and so did expanded CD8+ clones among the top 100.

RNA was extracted and reverse transcribed into cDNA as the sequencing template. Here immunoSEQ multiplex PCR was the method, and the copy in TCRdb shows in-frame clones only, minus some. The sample shows approximately 190,000 clones, roughly 60% of them seen only once. The clonotype originates from a human donor with alopecia areata. The sequencing here drew on CD4+ T cells sorted from blood, taken at week 24, from a patient treated with tofacitinib.

CDR3 nucleotides: TGCGCCAGCAGGGGGGTGTTAGCGGTGAACACTGAAGCTTTCTTT. It translates to CASRGVLAVNTEAFF. The chain links TRBV4-1 to TRBJ1-1; perhaps TRBD1 as D (5 bases). The CDR3 covers 15 residues. Germline lookup yields CDR1 MGHRA and CDR2 YSYEKL. The germline V and J ends were trimmed by 6 bases and 0 bases, with 14 bases remaining between them.